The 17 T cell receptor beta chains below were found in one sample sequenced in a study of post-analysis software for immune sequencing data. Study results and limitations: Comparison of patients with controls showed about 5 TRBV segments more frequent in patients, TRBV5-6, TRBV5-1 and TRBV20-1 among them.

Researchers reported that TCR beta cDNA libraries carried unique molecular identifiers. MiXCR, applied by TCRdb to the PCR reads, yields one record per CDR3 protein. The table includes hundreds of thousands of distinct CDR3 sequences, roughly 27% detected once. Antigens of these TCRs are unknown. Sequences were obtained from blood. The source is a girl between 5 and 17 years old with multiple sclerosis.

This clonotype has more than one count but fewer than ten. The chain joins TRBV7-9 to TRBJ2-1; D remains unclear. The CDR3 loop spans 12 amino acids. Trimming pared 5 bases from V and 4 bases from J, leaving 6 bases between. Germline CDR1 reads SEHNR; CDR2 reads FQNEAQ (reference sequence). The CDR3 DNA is TGTGCCAGCAGCCCCATATACAATGAGCAGTTCTTC. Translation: CASSPIYNEQFF.

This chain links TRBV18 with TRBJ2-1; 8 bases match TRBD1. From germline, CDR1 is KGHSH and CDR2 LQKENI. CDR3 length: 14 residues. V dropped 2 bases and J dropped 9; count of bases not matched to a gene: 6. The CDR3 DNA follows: TGTGCCAGCTCACCAAGGCAGGGGGCAAGTGAGCAGTTCTTC. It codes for CASSPRQGASEQFF.

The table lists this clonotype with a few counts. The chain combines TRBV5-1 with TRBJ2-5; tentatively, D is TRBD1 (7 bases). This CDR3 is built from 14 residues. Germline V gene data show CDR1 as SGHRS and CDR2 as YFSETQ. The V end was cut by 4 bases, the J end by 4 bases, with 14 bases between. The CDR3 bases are TGCGCCAGCAGCGCCTACAGGGGAGGAGAGACCCAGTACTTC. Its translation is CASSAYRGGETQYF.

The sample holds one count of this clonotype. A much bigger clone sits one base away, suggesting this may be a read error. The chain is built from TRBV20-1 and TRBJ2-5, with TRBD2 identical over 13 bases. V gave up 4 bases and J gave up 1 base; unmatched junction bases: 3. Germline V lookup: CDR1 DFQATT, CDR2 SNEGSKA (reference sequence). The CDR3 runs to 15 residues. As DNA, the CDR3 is TGCAGTGCTACACGGACTAGCGGGAGCCAAGAGACCCAGTACTTC. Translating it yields CSATRTSGSQETQYF.

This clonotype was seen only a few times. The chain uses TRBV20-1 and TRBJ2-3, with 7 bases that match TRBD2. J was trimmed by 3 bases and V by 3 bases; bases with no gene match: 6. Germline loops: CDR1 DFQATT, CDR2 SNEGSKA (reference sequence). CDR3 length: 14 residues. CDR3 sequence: CSARKRDGTDTQYF. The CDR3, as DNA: TGCAGTGCTAGGAAGCGGGATGGAACAGATACGCAGTATTTT.

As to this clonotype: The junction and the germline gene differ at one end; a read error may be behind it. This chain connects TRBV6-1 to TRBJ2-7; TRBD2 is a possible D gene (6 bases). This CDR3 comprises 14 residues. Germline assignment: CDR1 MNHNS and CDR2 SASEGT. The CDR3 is CASSKAGPSYEQYF. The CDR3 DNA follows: TGTGCCAGCAGTAAAGCGGGTCCCTCCTACGAGCAGTACTTC.

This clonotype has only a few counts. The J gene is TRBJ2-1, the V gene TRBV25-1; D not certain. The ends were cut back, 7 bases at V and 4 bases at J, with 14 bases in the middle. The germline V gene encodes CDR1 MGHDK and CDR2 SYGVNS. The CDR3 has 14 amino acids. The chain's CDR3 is CASTTATSYNEQFF. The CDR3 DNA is TGTGCCAGCACGACGGCCACTTCTTACAATGAGCAGTTCTTC.

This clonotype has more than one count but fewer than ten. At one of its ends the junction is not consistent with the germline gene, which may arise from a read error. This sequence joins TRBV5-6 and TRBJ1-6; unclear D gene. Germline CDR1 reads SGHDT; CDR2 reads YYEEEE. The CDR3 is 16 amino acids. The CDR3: CAGSSDRRGYNSPLHF. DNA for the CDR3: TGTGCCGGCAGTTCGGACCGTCGGGGATATAATTCACCCCTCCACTTT.

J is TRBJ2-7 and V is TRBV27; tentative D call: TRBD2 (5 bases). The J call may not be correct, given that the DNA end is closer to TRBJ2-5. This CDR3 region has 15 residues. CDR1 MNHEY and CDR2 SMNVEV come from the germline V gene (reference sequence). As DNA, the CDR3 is TGTGCCAGCAGTCCCCAGAGGGAGTGGGGAGAGACCCAGTACTTC. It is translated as CASSPQREWGETQYF.

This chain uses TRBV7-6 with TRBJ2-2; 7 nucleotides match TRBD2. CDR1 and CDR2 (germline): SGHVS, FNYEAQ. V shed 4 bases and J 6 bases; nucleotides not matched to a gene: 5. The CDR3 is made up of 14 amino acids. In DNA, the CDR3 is TGTGCCAGCAGCTCAGAAGCGGGGCCCGGGGAGCTGTTTTTT. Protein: CASSSEAGPGELFF.

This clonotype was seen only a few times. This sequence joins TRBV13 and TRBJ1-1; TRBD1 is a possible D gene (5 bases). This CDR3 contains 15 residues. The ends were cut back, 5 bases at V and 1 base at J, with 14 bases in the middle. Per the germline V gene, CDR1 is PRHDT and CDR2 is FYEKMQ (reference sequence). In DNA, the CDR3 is TGTGCCAGCAGCCCGGACGGGGCTCGGAACACTGAAGCTTTCTTT. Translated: CASSPDGARNTEAFF.

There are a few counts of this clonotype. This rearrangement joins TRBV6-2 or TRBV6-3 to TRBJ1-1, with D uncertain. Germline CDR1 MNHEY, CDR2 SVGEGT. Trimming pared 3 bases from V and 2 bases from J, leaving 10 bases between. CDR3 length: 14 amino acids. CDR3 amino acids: CASSYWSGNTEAFF. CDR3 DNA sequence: TGTGCCAGCAGTTATTGGAGCGGAAACACTGAAGCTTTCTTT.

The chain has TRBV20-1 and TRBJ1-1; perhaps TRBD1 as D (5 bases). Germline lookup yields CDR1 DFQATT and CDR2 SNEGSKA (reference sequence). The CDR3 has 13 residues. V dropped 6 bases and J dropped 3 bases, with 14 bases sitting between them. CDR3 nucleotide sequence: TGCAGTGCAAGGACCGACAGACACACTGAAGCTTTCTTT. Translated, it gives CSARTDRHTEAFF.

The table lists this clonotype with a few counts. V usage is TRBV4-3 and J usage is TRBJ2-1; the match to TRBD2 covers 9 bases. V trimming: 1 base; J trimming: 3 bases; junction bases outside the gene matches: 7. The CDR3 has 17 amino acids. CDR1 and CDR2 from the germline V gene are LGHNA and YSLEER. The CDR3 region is CASSQGGGSGSYNEQFF. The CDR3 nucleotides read TGCGCCAGCAGCCAAGGGGGTGGTAGCGGGAGCTACAATGAGCAGTTCTTC.

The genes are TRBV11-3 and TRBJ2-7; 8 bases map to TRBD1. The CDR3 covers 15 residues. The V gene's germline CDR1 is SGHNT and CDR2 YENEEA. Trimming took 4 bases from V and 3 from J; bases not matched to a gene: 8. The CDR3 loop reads CASSSPGTGVYEQYF. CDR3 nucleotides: TGTGCCAGCAGCTCGCCCGGGACAGGCGTCTACGAGCAGTACTTC.

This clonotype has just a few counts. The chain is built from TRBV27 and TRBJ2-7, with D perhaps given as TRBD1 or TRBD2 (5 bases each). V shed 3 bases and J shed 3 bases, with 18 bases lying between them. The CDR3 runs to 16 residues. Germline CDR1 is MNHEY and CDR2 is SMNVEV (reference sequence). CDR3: CASSFLSGTQVYEQYF. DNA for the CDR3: TGTGCCAGCAGTTTCTTATCCGGGACGCAAGTCTACGAGCAGTACTTC.

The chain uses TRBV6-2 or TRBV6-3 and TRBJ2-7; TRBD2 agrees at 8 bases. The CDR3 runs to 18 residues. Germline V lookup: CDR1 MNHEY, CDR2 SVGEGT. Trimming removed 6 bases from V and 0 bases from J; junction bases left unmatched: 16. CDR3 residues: CASSRPHHQRGTSYEQYF. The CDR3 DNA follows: TGTGCCAGCAGCCGGCCCCACCATCAGCGGGGGACCTCCTACGAGCAGTACTTC.